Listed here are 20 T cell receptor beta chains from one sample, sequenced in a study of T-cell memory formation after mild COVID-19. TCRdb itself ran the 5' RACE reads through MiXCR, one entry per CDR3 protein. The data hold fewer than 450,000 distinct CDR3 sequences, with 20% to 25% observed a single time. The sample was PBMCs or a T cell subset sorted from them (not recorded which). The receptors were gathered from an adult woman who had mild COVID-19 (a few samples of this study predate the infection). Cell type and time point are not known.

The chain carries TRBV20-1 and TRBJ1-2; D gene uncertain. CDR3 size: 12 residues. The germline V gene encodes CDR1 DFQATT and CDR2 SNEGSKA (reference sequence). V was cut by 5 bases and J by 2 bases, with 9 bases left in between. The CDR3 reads CSARIVNYGYTF. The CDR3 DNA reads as TGCAGTGCTCGTATCGTGAACTATGGCTACACCTTC.

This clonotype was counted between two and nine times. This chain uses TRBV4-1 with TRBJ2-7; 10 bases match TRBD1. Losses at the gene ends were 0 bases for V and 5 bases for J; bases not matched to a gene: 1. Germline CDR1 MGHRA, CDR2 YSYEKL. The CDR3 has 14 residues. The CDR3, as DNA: TGCGCCAGCAGCCAAGAGGGGACAGGGGACGAGCAGTACTTC. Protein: CASSQEGTGDEQYF.

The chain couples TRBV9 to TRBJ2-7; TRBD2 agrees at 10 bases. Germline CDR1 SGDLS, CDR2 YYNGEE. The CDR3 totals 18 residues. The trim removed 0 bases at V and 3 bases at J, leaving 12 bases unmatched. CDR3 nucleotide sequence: TGTGCCAGCAGCGTAGGTGGACTAGCGGCCTCCCGGGGCTACGAGCAGTACTTC. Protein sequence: CASSVGGLAASRGYEQYF.

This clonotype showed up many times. The CDR3 bases are TGCGCCAGCAGCCAAAGCCCGACCTGGAAAGAGACCCAGTACTTC. Residues: CASSQSPTWKETQYF. The chain carries TRBV4-1 and TRBJ2-5; D is unresolved. Trimming stripped 2 bases from V and 3 bases from J, with 13 bases between. The CDR3 length is 15 residues. Germline V gene sequence: CDR1 MGHRA, CDR2 YSYEKL.

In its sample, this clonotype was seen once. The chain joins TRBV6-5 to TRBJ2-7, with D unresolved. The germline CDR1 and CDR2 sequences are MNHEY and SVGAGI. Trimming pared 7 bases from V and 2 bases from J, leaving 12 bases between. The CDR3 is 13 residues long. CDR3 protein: CASTPGGPYEQYF. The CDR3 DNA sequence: TGTGCCAGCACCCCTGGCGGACCCTACGAGCAGTACTTC.

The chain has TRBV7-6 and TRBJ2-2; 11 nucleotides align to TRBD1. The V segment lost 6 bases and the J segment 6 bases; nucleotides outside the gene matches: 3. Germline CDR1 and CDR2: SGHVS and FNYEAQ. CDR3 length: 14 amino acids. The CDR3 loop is CASSGQGAAGELFF. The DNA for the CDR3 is TGTGCCAGCAGTGGACAGGGGGCTGCCGGGGAGCTGTTTTTT.

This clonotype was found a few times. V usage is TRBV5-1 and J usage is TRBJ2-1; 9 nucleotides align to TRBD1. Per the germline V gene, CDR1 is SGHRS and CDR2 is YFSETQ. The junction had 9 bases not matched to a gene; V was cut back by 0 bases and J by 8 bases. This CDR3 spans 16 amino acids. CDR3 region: CASSLGDRVNNYEQFF. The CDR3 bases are TGCGCCAGCAGCTTGGGGGACAGGGTCAATAACTATGAGCAGTTCTTC.

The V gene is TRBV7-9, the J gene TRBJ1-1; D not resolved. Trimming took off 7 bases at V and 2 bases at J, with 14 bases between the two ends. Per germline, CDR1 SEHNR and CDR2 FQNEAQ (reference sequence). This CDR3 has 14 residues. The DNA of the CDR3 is TGTGCCAGCACCAAGAAACAGCGCAACACTGAAGCTTTCTTT. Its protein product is CASTKKQRNTEAFF.

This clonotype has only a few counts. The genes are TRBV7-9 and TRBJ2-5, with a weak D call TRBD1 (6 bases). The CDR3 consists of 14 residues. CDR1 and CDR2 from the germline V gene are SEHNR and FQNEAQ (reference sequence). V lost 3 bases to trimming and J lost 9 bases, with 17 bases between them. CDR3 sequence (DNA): TGTGCCAGCAGCTTCTCCGGCCTCAAGGGGGCCCAGTACTTC. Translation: CASSFSGLKGAQYF.

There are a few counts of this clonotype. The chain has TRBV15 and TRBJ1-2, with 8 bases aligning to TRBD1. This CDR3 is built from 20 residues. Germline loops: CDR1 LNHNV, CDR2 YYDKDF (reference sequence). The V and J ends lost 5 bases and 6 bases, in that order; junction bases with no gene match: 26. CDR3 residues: CATSPGRLVNRGTPTDGYTF. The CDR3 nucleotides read TGTGCCACCAGCCCAGGGAGATTAGTCAACAGGGGGACACCGACCGATGGCTACACCTTC.

The CDR3: CASSLLEGASETQYF. CDR3 coding DNA: TGTGCCAGCAGTTTATTAGAGGGGGCTTCGGAGACCCAGTACTTC. V and J are TRBV28 and TRBJ2-5; 7 nucleotides agree with TRBD1. The CDR3 consists of 15 residues. After removal of 1 base from V and 5 bases from J, the junction contained 7 bases not matched to a gene. Germline CDR1 is MDHEN and CDR2 is SYDVKM.

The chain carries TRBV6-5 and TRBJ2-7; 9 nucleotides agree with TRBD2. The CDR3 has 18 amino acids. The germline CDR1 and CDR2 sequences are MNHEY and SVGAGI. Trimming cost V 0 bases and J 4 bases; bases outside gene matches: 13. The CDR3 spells CASSYSAGSGGLVYEQYF. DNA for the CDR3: TGTGCCAGCAGTTACTCGGCTGGAAGCGGGGGGTTGGTATACGAGCAGTACTTC.

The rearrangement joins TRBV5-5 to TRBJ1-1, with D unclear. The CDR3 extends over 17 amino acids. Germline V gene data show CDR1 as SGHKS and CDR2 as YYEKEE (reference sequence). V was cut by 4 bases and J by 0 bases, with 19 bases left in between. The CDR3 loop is CASSPPEWARVNTEAFF. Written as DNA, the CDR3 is TGTGCCAGCAGCCCTCCCGAATGGGCGAGGGTGAACACTGAAGCTTTCTTT.

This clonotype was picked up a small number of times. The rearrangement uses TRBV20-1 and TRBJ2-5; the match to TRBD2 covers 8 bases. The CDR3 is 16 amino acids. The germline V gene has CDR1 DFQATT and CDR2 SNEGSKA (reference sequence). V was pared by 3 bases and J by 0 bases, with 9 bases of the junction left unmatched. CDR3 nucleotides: TGCAGTGCTAGGGGGGGCACGGGGGGGAACCAAGAGACCCAGTACTTC. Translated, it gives CSARGGTGGNQETQYF.

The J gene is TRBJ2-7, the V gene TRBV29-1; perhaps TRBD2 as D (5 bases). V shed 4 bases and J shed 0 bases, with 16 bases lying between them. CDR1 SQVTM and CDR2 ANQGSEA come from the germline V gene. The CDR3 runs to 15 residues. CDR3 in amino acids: CSVASALSGSYEQYF. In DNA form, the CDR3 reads TGCAGCGTTGCGTCAGCCTTGAGCGGCTCCTACGAGCAGTACTTC.

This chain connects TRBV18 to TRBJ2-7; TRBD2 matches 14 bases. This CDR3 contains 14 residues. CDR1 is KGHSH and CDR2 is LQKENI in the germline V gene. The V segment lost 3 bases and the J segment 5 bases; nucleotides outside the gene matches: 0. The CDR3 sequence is CASSPGLAGDEQYF. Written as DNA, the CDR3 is TGTGCCAGCTCACCGGGACTAGCGGGAGACGAGCAGTACTTC. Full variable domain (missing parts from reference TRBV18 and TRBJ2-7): NAGVMQNPRHLVRRRGQEARLRCSPMKGHSHVYWYRQLPEEGLKFMVYLQKENIIDESGMPKERFSAEFPKEGPSILRIQQVVRGDSAAYFCASSPGLAGDEQYFGPGTRLTVT.

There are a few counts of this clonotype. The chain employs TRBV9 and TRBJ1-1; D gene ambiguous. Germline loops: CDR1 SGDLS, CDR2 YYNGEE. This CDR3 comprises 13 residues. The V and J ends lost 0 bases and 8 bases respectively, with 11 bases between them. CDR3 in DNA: TGTGCCAGCAGCGTAGGGTGGGTAGGGGAAGCTTTCTTT. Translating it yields CASSVGWVGEAFF.

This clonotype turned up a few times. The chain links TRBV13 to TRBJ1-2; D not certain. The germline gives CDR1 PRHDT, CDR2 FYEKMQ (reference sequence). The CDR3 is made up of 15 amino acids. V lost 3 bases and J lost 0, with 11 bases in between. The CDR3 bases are TGTGCCAGCAGCTTCGTTCAGCGGGCTAACTATGGCTACACCTTC. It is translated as CASSFVQRANYGYTF.

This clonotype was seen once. Here the CDR3 reads CASSMLLQGEDNEQFF. The CDR3, as DNA: TGTGCCAGTAGTATGCTCCTTCAGGGCGAGGACAATGAGCAGTTCTTC. The rearrangement uses TRBV19 and TRBJ2-1; D perhaps matches TRBD1 (5 bases). Germline V CDR1 and CDR2: LNHDA, SQIVND (reference sequence). This CDR3 region has 16 residues. V shed 3 bases and J shed 5 bases, with 17 bases lying between them. Full variable domain (missing parts from reference TRBV19 and TRBJ2-1): DGGITQSPKYLFRKEGQNVTLSCEQNLNHDAMYWYRQDPGQGLRLIYYSQIVNDFQKGDIAEGYSVSREKKESFPLTVTSAQKNPTAFYLCASSMLLQGEDNEQFFGPGTRLTVL.

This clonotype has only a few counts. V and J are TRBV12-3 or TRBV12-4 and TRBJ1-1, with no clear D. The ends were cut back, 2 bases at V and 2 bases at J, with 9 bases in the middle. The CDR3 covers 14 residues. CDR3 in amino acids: CASSLSSPNTEAFF. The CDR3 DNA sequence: TGTGCCAGCAGTTTATCGAGTCCCAACACTGAAGCTTTCTTT.